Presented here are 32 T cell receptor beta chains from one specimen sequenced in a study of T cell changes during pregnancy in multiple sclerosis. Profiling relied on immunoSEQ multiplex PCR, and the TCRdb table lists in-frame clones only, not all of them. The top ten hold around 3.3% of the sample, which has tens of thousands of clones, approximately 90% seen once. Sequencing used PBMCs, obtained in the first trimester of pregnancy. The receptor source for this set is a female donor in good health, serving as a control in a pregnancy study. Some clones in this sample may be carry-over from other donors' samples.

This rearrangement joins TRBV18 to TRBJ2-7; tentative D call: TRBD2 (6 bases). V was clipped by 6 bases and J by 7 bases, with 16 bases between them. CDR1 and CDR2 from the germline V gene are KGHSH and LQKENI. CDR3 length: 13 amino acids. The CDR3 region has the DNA TGTGCCAGCTCCCCCGGGAGCCCTACGGAGCAGTACTTC. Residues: CASSPGSPTEQYF.

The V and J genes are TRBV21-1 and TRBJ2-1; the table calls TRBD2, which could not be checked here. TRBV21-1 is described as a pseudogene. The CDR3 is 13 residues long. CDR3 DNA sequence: TGTGCCAGCAGATCCCCTCTAGCACCTGAGCAGTTCTTC. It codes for CASRSPLAPEQFF.

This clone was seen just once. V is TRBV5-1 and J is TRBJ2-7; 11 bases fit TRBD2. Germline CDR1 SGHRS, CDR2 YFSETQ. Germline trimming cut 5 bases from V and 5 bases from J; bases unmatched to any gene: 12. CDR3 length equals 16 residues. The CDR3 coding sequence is TGCGCCAGCAGATCTCAAACTAGCGGGAGTATCCACGAGCAGTACTTC. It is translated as CASRSQTSGSIHEQYF.

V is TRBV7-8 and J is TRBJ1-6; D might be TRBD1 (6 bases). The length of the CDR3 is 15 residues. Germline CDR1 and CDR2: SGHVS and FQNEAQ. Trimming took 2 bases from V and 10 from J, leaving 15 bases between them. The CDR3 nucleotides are TGTGCCAGCAGCTTAACACAGGGCCGAATGTCACCCCTCCACTTT. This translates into CASSLTQGRMSPLHF.

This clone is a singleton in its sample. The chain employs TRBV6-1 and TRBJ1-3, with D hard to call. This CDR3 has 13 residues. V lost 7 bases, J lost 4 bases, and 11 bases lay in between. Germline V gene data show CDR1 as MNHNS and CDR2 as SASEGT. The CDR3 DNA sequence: TGTGCCAGCACCGGGGTATCGGGAAACACCATATATTTT. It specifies CASTGVSGNTIYF.

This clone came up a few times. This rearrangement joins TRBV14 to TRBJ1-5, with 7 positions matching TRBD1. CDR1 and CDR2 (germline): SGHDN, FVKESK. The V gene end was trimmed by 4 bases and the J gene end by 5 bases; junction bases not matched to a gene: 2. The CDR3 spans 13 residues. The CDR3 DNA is TGTGCCAGCAGCCGCGACAGGGATCAGCCCCAGCATTTT. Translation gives CASSRDRDQPQHF.

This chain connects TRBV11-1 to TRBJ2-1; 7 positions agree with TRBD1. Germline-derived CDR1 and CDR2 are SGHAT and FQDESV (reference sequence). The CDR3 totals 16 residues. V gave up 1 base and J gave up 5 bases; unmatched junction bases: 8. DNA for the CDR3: TGTGCCAGCAGCTTAGACCGGGACAGAATAAACAATGAGCAGTTCTTC. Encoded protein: CASSLDRDRINNEQFF.

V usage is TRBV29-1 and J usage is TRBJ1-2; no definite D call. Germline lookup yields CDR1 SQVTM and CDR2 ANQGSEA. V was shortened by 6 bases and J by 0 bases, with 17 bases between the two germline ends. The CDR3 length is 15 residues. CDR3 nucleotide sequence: TGCAGCGTCTGGGCGGCAGGAGGCACTAACTATGGCTACACCTTC. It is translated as CSVWAAGGTNYGYTF.

The CDR3 region is CASSSIQGLTTEAFF. The CDR3 DNA is TGTGCCAGCAGTTCGATACAGGGCCTGACGACTGAAGCTTTCTTT. This chain links TRBV27 with TRBJ1-1; maybe TRBD1 (6 bases). Germline CDR1 and CDR2: MNHEY and SMNVEV (reference sequence). Trimming left V 4 bases short and J 5 bases short, with 17 bases between. This CDR3 comprises 15 residues.

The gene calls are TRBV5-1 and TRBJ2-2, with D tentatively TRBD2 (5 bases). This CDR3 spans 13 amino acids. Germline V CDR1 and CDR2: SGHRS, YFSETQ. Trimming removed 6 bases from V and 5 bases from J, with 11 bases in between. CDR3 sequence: CASIPSGTGELFF. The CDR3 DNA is TGCGCCAGCATACCCTCGGGAACCGGGGAGCTGTTTTTT.

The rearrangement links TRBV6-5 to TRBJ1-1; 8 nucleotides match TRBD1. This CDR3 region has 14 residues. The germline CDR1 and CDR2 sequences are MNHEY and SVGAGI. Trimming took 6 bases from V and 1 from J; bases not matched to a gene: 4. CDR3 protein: CASRKTGGNTEAFF. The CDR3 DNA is TGTGCCAGCAGGAAAACAGGGGGGAACACTGAAGCTTTCTTT.

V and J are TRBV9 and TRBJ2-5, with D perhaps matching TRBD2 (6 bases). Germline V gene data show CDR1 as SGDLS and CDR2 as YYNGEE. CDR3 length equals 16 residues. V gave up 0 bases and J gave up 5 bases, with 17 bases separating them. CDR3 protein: CASSVAFGGTGETQYF. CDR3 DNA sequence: TGTGCCAGCAGCGTAGCCTTCGGCGGGACGGGGGAGACCCAGTACTTC.

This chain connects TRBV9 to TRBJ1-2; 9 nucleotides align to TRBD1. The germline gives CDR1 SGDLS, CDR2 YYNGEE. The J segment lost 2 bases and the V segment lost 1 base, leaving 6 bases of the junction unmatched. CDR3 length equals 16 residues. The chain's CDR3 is CASSVLQGAGNYGYTF. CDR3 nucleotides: TGTGCCAGCAGCGTACTACAGGGGGCCGGGAACTATGGCTACACCTTC.

CDR3 loop: CASSRDTPGEQYF. The CDR3, as DNA: TGTGCCAGCAGCCGAGACACCCCTGGGGAGCAGTACTTC. The chain uses TRBV5-4 and TRBJ2-7; D uncertain. Germline assignment: CDR1 SGHNT and CDR2 YYREEE (reference sequence). The CDR3 contains 13 residues. Trimming took off 4 bases at V and 7 bases at J, with 15 bases between the two ends.

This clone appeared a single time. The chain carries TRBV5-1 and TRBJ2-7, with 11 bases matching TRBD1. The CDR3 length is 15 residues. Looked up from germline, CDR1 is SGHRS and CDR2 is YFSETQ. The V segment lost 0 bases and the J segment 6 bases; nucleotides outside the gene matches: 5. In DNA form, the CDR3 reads TGCGCCAGCAGCTTGGCCGAAGGGACAGGGGGCGAGCAGTACTTC. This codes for CASSLAEGTGGEQYF.

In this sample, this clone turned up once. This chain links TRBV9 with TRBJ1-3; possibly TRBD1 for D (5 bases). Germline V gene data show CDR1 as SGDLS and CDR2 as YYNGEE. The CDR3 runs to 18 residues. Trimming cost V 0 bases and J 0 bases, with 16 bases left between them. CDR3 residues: CASSVGPATGISGNTIYF. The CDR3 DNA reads TGTGCCAGCAGCGTAGGCCCCGCCACAGGTATCTCTGGAAACACCATATATTTT.

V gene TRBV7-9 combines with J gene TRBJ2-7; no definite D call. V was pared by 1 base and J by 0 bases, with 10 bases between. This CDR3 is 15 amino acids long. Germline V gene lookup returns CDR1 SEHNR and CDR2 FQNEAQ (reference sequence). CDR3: CASSLGVQSSYEQYF. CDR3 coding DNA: TGTGCCAGCAGCTTAGGTGTACAGTCCTCCTACGAGCAGTACTTC.

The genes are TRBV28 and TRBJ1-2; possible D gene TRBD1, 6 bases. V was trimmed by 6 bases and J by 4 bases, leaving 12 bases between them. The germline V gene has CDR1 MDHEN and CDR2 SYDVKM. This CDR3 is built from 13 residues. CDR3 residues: CASSSGTFYGYTF. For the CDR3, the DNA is TGTGCCAGCAGCTCCGGGACATTCTATGGCTACACCTTC.

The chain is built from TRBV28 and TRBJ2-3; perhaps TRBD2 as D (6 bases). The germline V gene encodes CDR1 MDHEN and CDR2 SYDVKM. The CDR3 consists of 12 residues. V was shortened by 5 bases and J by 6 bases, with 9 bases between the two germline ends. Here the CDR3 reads CASSPRGDTQYF. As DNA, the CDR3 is TGTGCCAGCAGTCCCCGGGGGGATACGCAGTATTTT. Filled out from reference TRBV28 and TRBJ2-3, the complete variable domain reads DVKVTQSSRYLVKRTGEKVFLECVQDMDHENMFWYRQDPGLGLRLIYFSYDVKMKEKGDIPEGYSVSREKKERFSLILESASTNQTSMYLCASSPRGDTQYFGPGTRLTVL.

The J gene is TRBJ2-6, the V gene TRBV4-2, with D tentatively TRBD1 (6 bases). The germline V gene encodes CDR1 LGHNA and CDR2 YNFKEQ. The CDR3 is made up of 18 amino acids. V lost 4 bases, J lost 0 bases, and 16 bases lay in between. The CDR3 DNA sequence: TGTGCCAGCAGCCTCACCGGGACACCCAACTCTGGGGCCAACGTCCTGACTTTC. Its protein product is CASSLTGTPNSGANVLTF.

The chain's CDR3 is CASSVYYGYTF. In DNA, the CDR3 is TGTGCCAGCAGTGTCTACTATGGCTACACCTTC. The chain uses TRBV6-1 and TRBJ1-2; D unresolved. V was pared by 4 bases and J by 3 bases, with 3 bases between. From germline, CDR1 is MNHNS and CDR2 SASEGT. The CDR3 length is 11 residues.

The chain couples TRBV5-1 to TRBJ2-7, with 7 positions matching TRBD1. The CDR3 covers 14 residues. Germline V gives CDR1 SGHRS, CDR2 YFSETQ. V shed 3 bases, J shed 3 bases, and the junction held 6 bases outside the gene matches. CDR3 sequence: CASSSRGQVYEQYF. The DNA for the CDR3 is TGCGCCAGCAGCTCGCGAGGACAGGTCTACGAGCAGTACTTC.

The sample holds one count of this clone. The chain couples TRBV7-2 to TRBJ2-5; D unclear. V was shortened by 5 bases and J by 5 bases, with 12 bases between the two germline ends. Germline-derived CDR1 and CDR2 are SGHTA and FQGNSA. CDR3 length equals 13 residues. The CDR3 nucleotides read TGTGCCAGCAGCCTTGGCTCTTTGGAGACCCAGTACTTC. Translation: CASSLGSLETQYF.

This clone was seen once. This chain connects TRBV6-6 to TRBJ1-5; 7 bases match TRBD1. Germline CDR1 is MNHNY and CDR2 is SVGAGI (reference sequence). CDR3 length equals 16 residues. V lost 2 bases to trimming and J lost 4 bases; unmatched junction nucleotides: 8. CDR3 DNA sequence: TGTGCCAGCAGTTACGTTACCGGGGACAGAAATCAGCCCCAGCATTTT. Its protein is CASSYVTGDRNQPQHF.

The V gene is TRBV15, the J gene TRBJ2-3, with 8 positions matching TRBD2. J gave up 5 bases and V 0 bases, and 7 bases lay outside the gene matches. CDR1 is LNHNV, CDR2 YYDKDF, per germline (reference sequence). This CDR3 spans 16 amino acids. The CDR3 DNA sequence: TGTGCCACCAGCAGAGATCTGACGGGGGGGGGAGATACGCAGTATTTT. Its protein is CATSRDLTGGGDTQYF. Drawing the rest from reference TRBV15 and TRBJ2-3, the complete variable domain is DAMVIQNPRYQVTQFGKPVTLSCSQTLNHNVMYWYQQKSSQAPKLLFHYYDKDFNNEADTPDNFQSRRPNTSFCFLDIRSPGLGDTAMYLCATSRDLTGGGDTQYFGPGTRLTVL.

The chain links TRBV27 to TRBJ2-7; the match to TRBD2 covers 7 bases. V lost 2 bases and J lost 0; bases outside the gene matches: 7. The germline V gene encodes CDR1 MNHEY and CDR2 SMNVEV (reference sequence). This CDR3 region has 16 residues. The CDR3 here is CASSLTYLAASYEQYF. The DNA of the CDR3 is TGTGCCAGCAGTTTAACCTATCTAGCGGCCTCCTACGAGCAGTACTTC.

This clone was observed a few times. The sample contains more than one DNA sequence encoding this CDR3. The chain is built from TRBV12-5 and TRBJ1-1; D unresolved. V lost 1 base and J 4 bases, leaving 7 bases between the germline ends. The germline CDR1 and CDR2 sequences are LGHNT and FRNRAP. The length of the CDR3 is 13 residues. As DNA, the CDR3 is TGTGCTAGTGGTTTGGGAGGAGGCACTGAAGCTTTCTTT. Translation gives CASGLGGGTEAFF.

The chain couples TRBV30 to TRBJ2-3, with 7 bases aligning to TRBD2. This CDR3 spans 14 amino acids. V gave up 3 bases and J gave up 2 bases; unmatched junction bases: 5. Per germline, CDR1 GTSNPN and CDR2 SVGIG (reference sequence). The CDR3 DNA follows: TGTGCCTGGAGCCGGACTAGTCACACAGATACGCAGTATTTT. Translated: CAWSRTSHTDTQYF.

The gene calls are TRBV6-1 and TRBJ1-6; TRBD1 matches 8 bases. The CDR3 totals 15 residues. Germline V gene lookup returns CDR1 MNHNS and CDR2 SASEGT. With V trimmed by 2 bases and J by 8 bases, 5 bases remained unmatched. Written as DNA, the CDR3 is TGTGCCAGCAGTGAACAGGGGGCGCTTTATTCACCCCTCCACTTT. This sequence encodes CASSEQGALYSPLHF.

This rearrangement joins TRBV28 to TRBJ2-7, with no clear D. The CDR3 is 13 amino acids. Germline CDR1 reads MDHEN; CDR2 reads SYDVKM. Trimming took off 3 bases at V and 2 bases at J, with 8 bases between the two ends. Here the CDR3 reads CASSFDTAYEQYF. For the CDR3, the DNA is TGTGCCAGCAGTTTTGACACTGCCTACGAGCAGTACTTC.

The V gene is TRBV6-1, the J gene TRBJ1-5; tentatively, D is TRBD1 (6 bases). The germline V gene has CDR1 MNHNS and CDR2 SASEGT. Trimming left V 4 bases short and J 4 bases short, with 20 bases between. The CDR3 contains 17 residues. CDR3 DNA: TGTGCCAGCAGTGTATCCAGAGGGGGGGCGTCGAATCAGCCCCAGCATTTT. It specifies CASSVSRGGASNQPQHF.

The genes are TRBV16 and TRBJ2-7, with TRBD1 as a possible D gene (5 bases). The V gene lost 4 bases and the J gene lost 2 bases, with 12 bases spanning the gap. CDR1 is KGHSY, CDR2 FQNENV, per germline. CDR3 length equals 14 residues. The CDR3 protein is CASSPLLGPYEQYF. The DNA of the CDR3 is TGTGCCAGCAGCCCTCTCTTGGGGCCCTACGAGCAGTACTTC.